Given below is one T cell receptor beta chain in context. This record belongs to a study of blood T cell repertoires in COVID-19. On the study more broadly: Acute and convalescent COVID-19 specimens originated in the United States, Italy and Spain.

In the study's own analysis: It was from reference gene primer amplification that nucleated cell counts were estimated. Here immunoSEQ multiplex PCR was the method, and the copy in TCRdb shows in-frame clones only, minus some. The V and J calls and clone size were taken over from that table, and D and trimming were inferred from the DNA. There are about 4,900 clones in the sample; 89% occur only once, and under 25% lies in the top ten. This TCR was recovered from a human donor in a cohort sampled during active COVID-19. The source material was peripheral blood.

The CDR3 bases are TGTGCCAGTAGGCCCAGGGCCTCCTATGGCTACACCTTC. Translating gives CASRPRASYGYTF. The V gene is TRBV19, the J gene TRBJ1-2; tentatively, D is TRBD1 (5 bases). The CDR3 extends over 13 amino acids. From germline, CDR1 is LNHDA and CDR2 SQIVND (reference sequence). V lost 6 bases and J 4 bases, leaving 12 bases between the germline ends.